This T cell receptor (beta chain) was documented in a study of cytomegalovirus exposure and HLA in healthy donors. This CDR3 contains 18 residues. J lost 0 bases, V lost 2 bases, and 8 bases had no gene match. The germline V gene has CDR1 SEHNR and CDR2 FQNEAQ (reference sequence). Study results and limitations: TRBV6-2, TRBV6-3 and some other V segments were unresolvable in 87-base-pair reads. What a later analysis showed was that several of the most significant clusters appeared linked to common viral pathogens.

13 Jbeta primers and 60 Vbeta primers were used for the PCR. Sequencing was performed with immunoSEQ multiplex PCR; in TCRdb, only in-frame clones are kept and a portion is missing. The profile shows 100,000 to 150,000 clones, over 70% of them singletons. As to this clone: Its antigen is still unknown.

The sample was PBMCs. The receptor comes from a female donor in good health and CMV-seronegative. V usage is TRBV7-9 and J usage is TRBJ2-3, with 10 bases matching TRBD1. CDR3 protein: CASSLTDRGLASTDTQYF. The CDR3 region has the DNA TGTGCCAGCAGCTTAACCGACAGGGGGCTAGCGAGCACAGATACGCAGTATTTT.